This T cell receptor beta chain is drawn from a study of CD8 T cells in Susac syndrome. Purification of the CD8+ and CD4+ T cells relied on negative isolation, and TEMRA cells underwent FACS enrichment. An amount of RNA that ranged from roughly 0.5 to 1 ug was reverse transcribed with random hexamers. Across 54 Vbeta and 13 Jbeta, immunoSEQ multiplex PCR amplified TCR beta CDR3. TCRdb re-called the immunoSEQ multiplex PCR reads through MiXCR, storing one row per CDR3 protein. The data hold around 190,000 distinct CDR3 sequences, with 95% observed a single time. Germline-derived CDR1 and CDR2 are MDHEN and SYDVKM. This CDR3 has 14 amino acids. The V segment lost 3 bases and the J segment 5 bases; nucleotides outside the gene matches: 5.

This chain joins TRBV28 and TRBJ1-2; 8 positions match TRBD1. The material sequenced was CD8+ T cells from PBMCs. The sequence was obtained from a human donor with multiple sclerosis. The CDR3 bases are TGTGCCAGCAGTTTGGGGGGACAGGCGTATGGCTACACCTTC. It is translated as CASSLGGQAYGYTF.